This T cell receptor (beta chain) was documented in a study of blood T cell repertoires in COVID-19. For the study at large: Collection of acute and convalescent COVID-19 samples took place in the United States, Italy and Spain. PBMCs, B-cell-depleted T cells, or T cells were the source of the cDNA or gDNA that made up the material.

Trimming stripped 3 bases from V and 6 bases from J, with 9 bases between. The CDR3 is made up of 13 amino acids. Per the germline V gene, CDR1 is LGHNA and CDR2 is YSLEER. As processed by the authors: Reference gene primer amplification gave nucleated cell count estimates. Only in-frame clones appear in the TCRdb table, and some are missing; sequencing was by immunoSEQ multiplex PCR. That table furnishes V, J and clone size, whereas the DNA furnished D and trimming. The sample includes around 330,000 clones, around 89% seen only once; the top ten take 3.5% to 4%. V is TRBV4-3 and J is TRBJ2-1; unclear D gene. Sequenced input: peripheral blood. This sequence originates from a woman aged 45-65 years with active or convalescent COVID-19. CDR3 protein: CASSQSRSNEQFF. Written as DNA, the CDR3 is TGCGCCAGCAGCCAGTCTAGGAGCAATGAGCAGTTCTTC.